Shown below are 32 T cell receptor beta chains from a single sample sequenced in a study of blood T cell repertoires in COVID-19. Libraries were prepared by immunoSEQ multiplex PCR; TCRdb keeps only in-frame clonotypes and omits some of them. The table records over 200,000 clones, 80% to 90% of them present only once. Material: PBMCs or T cells enriched from blood (not recorded which). Receptors were obtained from a woman between 50 and 59 years old who had recovered from COVID-19.

This sequence joins TRBV6-2 or TRBV6-3 and TRBJ2-1; TRBD2 matches 11 bases. CDR1 is MNHEY, CDR2 SVGEGT, per germline. V shed 5 bases, J shed 8 bases, and the junction held 8 bases outside the gene matches. This CDR3 is built from 15 residues. The CDR3 is CASSIAGGGLDEQFF. The CDR3 DNA reads TGTGCCAGCAGTATAGCGGGAGGGGGCTTAGATGAGCAGTTCTTC.

This chain connects TRBV7-8 to TRBJ2-1; possible D gene TRBD2, 5 bases. V shed 1 base and J shed 2 bases, with 9 bases lying between them. Per the germline V gene, CDR1 is SGHVS and CDR2 is FQNEAQ. The CDR3 has 15 residues. The DNA for the CDR3 is TGTGCCAGCAGCTTAGGACTACCGACCTACAATGAGCAGTTCTTC. Its translation is CASSLGLPTYNEQFF. The whole variable domain, remainder taken from reference TRBV7-8 and TRBJ2-1, is GAGVSQSPRYKVAKRGQDVALRCDPISGHVSLFWYQQALGQGPEFLTYFQNEAQLDKSGLPSDRFFAERPEGSVSTLKIQRTQQEDSAVYLCASSLGLPTYNEQFFGPGTRLTVL.

CDR3 region: CASSPWEGEGGQPQHF. The CDR3, as DNA: TGTGCCAGCAGTCCCTGGGAAGGGGAAGGGGGCCAGCCCCAGCATTTT. This chain connects TRBV28 to TRBJ1-5; 7 bases match TRBD1. There are 16 residues in the CDR3. V gave up 5 bases and J gave up 7 bases; unmatched junction bases: 14. In germline, CDR1 is MDHEN, CDR2 SYDVKM.

The V gene is TRBV10-3, the J gene TRBJ1-6; 7 bases align to TRBD1. Germline loops: CDR1 ENHRY, CDR2 SYGVKD. This CDR3 region has 15 residues. Trimming removed 6 bases from V and 4 bases from J; junction bases left unmatched: 6. The CDR3: CAIRDRTGYNSPLHF. For the CDR3, the DNA is TGTGCCATCAGGGATAGGACAGGTTATAATTCACCCCTCCACTTT.

V is TRBV27 and J is TRBJ1-5, with 8 bases identical to TRBD1. The CDR3 contains 15 residues. After removal of 3 bases from V and 7 bases from J, the junction contained 8 bases not matched to a gene. The germline CDR1 and CDR2 sequences are MNHEY and SMNVEV (reference sequence). The CDR3 sequence: CASSFLDREGQPQHF. DNA of the CDR3: TGTGCCAGCAGTTTTTTGGACAGGGAAGGGCAGCCCCAGCATTTT.

The V and J genes are TRBV7-9 and TRBJ2-3; tentative D call: TRBD1 (7 bases). This CDR3 has 15 amino acids. Germline loops: CDR1 SEHNR, CDR2 FQNEAQ (reference sequence). V lost 7 bases to trimming and J lost 6 bases, with 20 bases between them. DNA of the CDR3: TGTGCCAGCATGGGCGGGACAGAGGAGGGGGATACGCAGTATTTT. Translated: CASMGGTEEGDTQYF.

CDR3 in amino acids: CATSRARRPVAGGPLKEQYF. The DNA for the CDR3 is TGTGCCACCAGCAGAGCCCGACGCCCAGTAGCGGGAGGGCCTTTGAAAGAGCAGTACTTC. The gene calls are TRBV15 and TRBJ2-7, with 11 bases identical to TRBD2. J gave up 7 bases and V 1 base, and 21 bases lay outside the gene matches. Germline assignment: CDR1 LNHNV and CDR2 YYDKDF (reference sequence). The CDR3 is made up of 20 amino acids.

The J gene is TRBJ1-1, the V gene TRBV7-9, with 7 bases lining up with TRBD1. Germline CDR1 reads SEHNR; CDR2 reads FQNEAQ (reference sequence). The V gene end was trimmed by 5 bases and the J gene end by 6 bases; junction bases not matched to a gene: 3. The CDR3 loop spans 12 amino acids. The CDR3 nucleotides read TGTGCCAGCAGCGAGACAGGGTCTGAAGCTTTCTTT. Translating it yields CASSETGSEAFF.

This clone was found once. The V and J genes are TRBV11-2 and TRBJ2-1; D is unresolved. The CDR3 length is 13 residues. V was cut by 5 bases and J by 4 bases, with 9 bases left in between. Germline values: CDR1 SGHAT, CDR2 FQNNGV. DNA of the CDR3: TGTGCCAGCAGCCCCCCCATGTACAATGAGCAGTTCTTC. It yields the protein CASSPPMYNEQFF.

In this sample, this clone turned up once. The V and J genes are TRBV7-2 and TRBJ2-4; 10 bases align to TRBD2. CDR3 size: 16 residues. With V trimmed by 5 bases and J by 7 bases, 11 bases remained unmatched. Per the germline V gene, CDR1 is SGHTA and CDR2 is FQGNSA. Here the CDR3 reads CASSKGGLAASNIQYF. DNA for the CDR3: TGTGCCAGCAGCAAGGGTGGACTAGCGGCCTCGAACATTCAGTACTTC.

The rearrangement uses TRBV7-9 and TRBJ1-1; perhaps TRBD1 as D (5 bases). The V gene lost 5 bases and the J gene lost 5 bases, with 9 bases spanning the gap. CDR1 and CDR2 (germline): SEHNR, FQNEAQ (reference sequence). The CDR3 runs to 12 residues. CDR3 bases: TGTGCCAGCAGCCAGGGTTGGACTGAAGCTTTCTTT. This codes for CASSQGWTEAFF.

This chain uses TRBV12-3 or TRBV12-4 with TRBJ1-2, with D unclear. Trimming removed 5 bases at V and 8 bases at J, with 15 bases between. The length of the CDR3 is 13 residues. For the CDR3, the DNA is TGTGCCAGCAGTCACCGACGGCTAGGAGGCTACACCTTC. Its protein product is CASSHRRLGGYTF.

The DNA for the CDR3 is TGTGCCACCAGTGATTCAGGGCGGGGGAGCAATGAGCAGTTCTTC. Translation gives CATSDSGRGSNEQFF. V is TRBV24-1 and J is TRBJ2-1; 7 nucleotides line up with TRBD2. Losses at the gene ends were 2 bases for V and 6 bases for J; bases not matched to a gene: 6. This CDR3 comprises 15 residues. In germline, CDR1 is KGHDR, CDR2 SFDVKD.

The chain joins TRBV5-6 to TRBJ1-5; no clear D gene. The CDR3 has 15 residues. Per the germline V gene, CDR1 is SGHDT and CDR2 is YYEEEE. Trimming removed 6 bases from V and 0 bases from J, with 13 bases in between. CDR3 DNA sequence: TGTGCCAGCACCACGACACCCCTTAGCAATCAGCCCCAGCATTTT. Its translation is CASTTTPLSNQPQHF.

The V and J genes are TRBV2 and TRBJ2-7; 8 bases are a match to TRBD1. Germline V gene sequence: CDR1 SNHLY, CDR2 FYNNEI. CDR3 size: 16 residues. The junction had 16 bases not matched to a gene; V was cut back by 5 bases and J by 7 bases. The DNA of the CDR3 is TGTGCCAGCAGTACCCGCGTGTCAGGGGGCAACAGGGAGCAGTACTTC. Protein product: CASSTRVSGGNREQYF. The full variable domain, with the rest looked up from reference TRBV2 and TRBJ2-7, is EPEVTQTPSHQVTQMGQEVILRCVPISNHLYFYWYRQILGQKVEFLVSFYNNEISEKSEIFDDQFSVERPDGSNFTLKIRSTKLEDSAMYFCASSTRVSGGNREQYFGPGTRLTVT.

The V gene is TRBV6-5, the J gene TRBJ1-6; D unclear. This CDR3 spans 15 amino acids. Germline loops: CDR1 MNHEY, CDR2 SVGAGI. Trimming took off 3 bases at V and 7 bases at J, with 13 bases between the two ends. The CDR3 DNA is TGTGCCAGCAGTTATACACCGGGTCCGAATTCACCCCTCCACTTT. Its translation is CASSYTPGPNSPLHF.

The V gene is TRBV5-1, the J gene TRBJ2-7; 8 bases agree with TRBD1. CDR1 is SGHRS, CDR2 YFSETQ, per germline. Unmatched junction bases numbered 5, after V lost 6 bases and J lost 0 bases. CDR3 size: 14 residues. The CDR3 is CASTLTGGSYEQYF. Here the CDR3 DNA reads TGCGCCAGCACGCTAACAGGGGGCTCCTACGAGCAGTACTTC.

This chain connects TRBV20-1 to TRBJ2-7, with TRBD2 matching 10 bases. Per the germline V gene, CDR1 is DFQATT and CDR2 is SNEGSKA (reference sequence). J was trimmed by 3 bases and V by 3 bases; bases with no gene match: 5. This CDR3 has 14 amino acids. The CDR3 DNA reads as TGCAGTGCTAGTGGGACTAGCGAGAACTACGAGCAGTACTTC. This gives the protein CSASGTSENYEQYF.

The chain carries TRBV7-8 and TRBJ2-5, with D maybe TRBD1 (7 bases). Trimming took off 5 bases at V and 8 bases at J, with 21 bases between the two ends. CDR1 is SGHVS and CDR2 is FQNEAQ in the germline V gene. The length of the CDR3 is 15 residues. The CDR3 loop reads CASSLRQGGSSTQYF. In DNA form, the CDR3 reads TGTGCCAGCAGCCTCCGGCAGGGGGGTTCTAGCACCCAGTACTTC.

This chain connects TRBV28 to TRBJ1-3, with D hard to call. Trimming took off 7 bases at V and 2 bases at J, with 6 bases between the two ends. CDR1 and CDR2 (germline): MDHEN, SYDVKM. The CDR3 consists of 12 residues. CDR3 amino acids: CASKTAGNTIYF. The CDR3 DNA sequence: TGTGCCAGCAAAACAGCTGGAAACACCATATATTTT.

This chain links TRBV7-9 with TRBJ2-3, with TRBD1 matching over 11 bases. This CDR3 comprises 15 residues. CDR1 SEHNR and CDR2 FQNEAQ come from the germline V gene (reference sequence). V lost 3 bases, J lost 3 bases, and 2 bases stayed unmatched. In DNA form, the CDR3 reads TGTGCCAGCAGCTTCGGGACAGGGGGGACAGATACGCAGTATTTT. Its protein is CASSFGTGGTDTQYF.

The rearrangement uses TRBV20-1 and TRBJ2-1; the match to TRBD1 covers 7 bases. The CDR3 runs 17 residues. J was trimmed by 3 bases and V by 3 bases; bases with no gene match: 14. Germline assignment: CDR1 DFQATT and CDR2 SNEGSKA (reference sequence). The CDR3 nucleotides read TGCAGTGCTAGTTTCTCCTCCGGGACAGAGAACTACAATGAGCAGTTCTTC. This gives the protein CSASFSSGTENYNEQFF.

The chain joins TRBV5-1 to TRBJ2-2; 7 bases match TRBD1. This CDR3 contains 15 residues. V shed 7 bases, J shed 0 bases, and the junction held 6 bases outside the gene matches. CDR1 and CDR2 from the germline V gene are SGHRS and YFSETQ. The CDR3 sequence: CASGTGTANTGELFF. In nucleotides, the CDR3 is TGCGCCAGCGGTACCGGGACAGCGAACACCGGGGAGCTGTTTTTT.

For the CDR3, the DNA is TGTGCCAGCAGGCCCCGGGACAGGGAAAATCAGCCCCAGCATTTT. Its protein product is CASRPRDRENQPQHF. The chain links TRBV6-5 to TRBJ1-5, with 9 nucleotides matching TRBD1. CDR1 is MNHEY and CDR2 is SVGAGI in the germline V gene. The ends lost 6 bases at V and 4 bases at J; junction bases unmatched: 7. CDR3 length: 15 amino acids.

This chain links TRBV27 with TRBJ2-5; 12 nucleotides match TRBD1. The J segment lost 7 bases and the V segment lost 4 bases, leaving 10 bases of the junction unmatched. CDR3 length: 16 amino acids. CDR1 MNHEY and CDR2 SMNVEV come from the germline V gene (reference sequence). The DNA of the CDR3 is TGTGCCAGCAGTTCGAGCGGGACAGGGGGCAAGGGGACCCAGTACTTC. Protein: CASSSSGTGGKGTQYF.

The gene calls are TRBV4-1 and TRBJ2-7, with 7 nucleotides matching TRBD2. CDR1 and CDR2 from the germline V gene are MGHRA and YSYEKL. This CDR3 has 16 residues. V shed 1 base, J shed 7 bases, and the junction held 13 bases outside the gene matches. DNA of the CDR3: TGCGCCAGCAGCCAAGGGTCGGGGAGGGAGCGGTTGGAGCAGTACTTC. The encoded protein is CASSQGSGRERLEQYF.

The CDR3 is CASTNYPFTDYEQYF. The CDR3 region has the DNA TGTGCCAGCACTAATTACCCCTTTACAGACTACGAGCAGTACTTC. This chain joins TRBV27 and TRBJ2-7; no firm D call. Trimming took off 7 bases at V and 3 bases at J, with 19 bases between the two ends. In germline, CDR1 is MNHEY, CDR2 SMNVEV (reference sequence). This CDR3 has 15 amino acids.

Comment on this clone: Additional DNA sequences in this sample encode the identical CDR3. The gene calls are TRBV18 and TRBJ2-2; possible D gene TRBD1, 6 bases. Trimming removed 2 bases from V and 2 bases from J, with 9 bases in between. Germline loops: CDR1 KGHSH, CDR2 LQKENI. The CDR3 covers 15 residues. The CDR3 here is CASSPWTANTGELFF. In DNA form, the CDR3 reads TGTGCCAGCTCACCATGGACAGCAAACACCGGGGAGCTGTTTTTT. Variable domain in full (rest from reference TRBV18 and TRBJ2-2): NAGVMQNPRHLVRRRGQEARLRCSPMKGHSHVYWYRQLPEEGLKFMVYLQKENIIDESGMPKERFSAEFPKEGPSILRIQQVVRGDSAAYFCASSPWTANTGELFFGEGSRLTVL.

This chain uses TRBV4-1 with TRBJ1-3, with TRBD1 as a possible D gene (5 bases). Per germline, CDR1 MGHRA and CDR2 YSYEKL. This CDR3 is 15 amino acids long. Deletions cut 0 bases from V and 3 bases from J, with 9 bases between. CDR3 in amino acids: CASSQELTGGNTIYF. CDR3 DNA: TGCGCCAGCAGCCAAGAGTTAACAGGTGGAAACACCATATATTTT.

This clone was seen only a few times. The genes are TRBV9 and TRBJ2-6, with D perhaps TRBD1 (5 bases). This CDR3 comprises 16 residues. Germline V gene lookup returns CDR1 SGDLS and CDR2 YYNGEE. V was pared by 5 bases and J by 0 bases, with 12 bases between. The CDR3 coding sequence is TGTGCCAGCAGTAGTGCAGGGAACTCTGGGGCCAACGTCCTGACTTTC. Translating gives CASSSAGNSGANVLTF.

V usage is TRBV5-1 and J usage is TRBJ2-3; D remains ambiguous. Trimming shortened V by 1 base and J by 8 bases, and 8 bases separated the two germline ends. Germline V gene sequence: CDR1 SGHRS, CDR2 YFSETQ. The CDR3 length is 12 residues. The CDR3 DNA is TGCGCCAGCAGCTTGACTTCGGGTACGCAGTATTTT. It encodes CASSLTSGTQYF.

V usage is TRBV6-5 and J usage is TRBJ1-1; D perhaps matches TRBD1 (6 bases). This CDR3 spans 13 amino acids. Germline V gene data show CDR1 as MNHEY and CDR2 as SVGAGI. The V gene lost 2 bases and the J gene lost 4 bases, with 8 bases spanning the gap. CDR3 sequence (DNA): TGTGCCAGCAGTTACAGGGGGACCACTGAAGCTTTCTTT. This translates into CASSYRGTTEAFF.